This T cell receptor beta chain was found in a study of blood T cell repertoires in COVID-19 (dated by TCRdb to 2018 to 2021). With respect to the entire study: Collaborator samples came from the United States, Italy and Spain and covered acute and convalescent phases of COVID-19. The prospective study material was composed of cDNA or gDNA derived from T cells, B-cell-depleted T cells, or PBMCs. Deeply sampled blood TCRbeta repertoires from subjects exposed to, actively infected with, or recovered from COVID-19 were included in the dataset. A freely available public database, intended as a resource for researchers studying the immune response to SARS-CoV-2, is where the repertoires were released. The samples were drawn from two sources: the first 160 participants of the ongoing ImmuneRACE study, and 950 to 1,500 subjects contributed by 6 global collaborators. Sample metadata almost always included a de-identified subject ID, COVID-19 status, age in years and sex. HLA class I and class II types, where available, came from metadata supplied by the sample provider rather than from assay-based typing. Study-wide findings and limitations: The quantity of clinical and demographic metadata differed by source and by participant and was supplied without curation.

At one collaborating source in Seattle, patients were enrolled during active infection and were followed longitudinally through the course of disease. The collaborating institutions used their own protocols to collect whole blood in K2EDTA tubes. For TCRbeta analysis, collaborators shipped samples as frozen whole blood, isolated PBMCs, or DNA extracted from either of those sample types. V is pared back by 6 bases and J by 0 bases, with 6 bases lying between the germline termini. From its cysteine to its phenylalanine, the CDR3 spans 13 amino acids. The CDR3 DNA has 39 bases and is translated from base 1. As for this clone: No antigen is known for it. Base-call qualities are not available, and no considerably larger clone is one nucleotide away.

The immunoSEQ Assay, a bias-controlled multiplex PCR, was used to amplify TCRbeta CDR3 regions from genomic DNA. In the source study's methods: Nucleated cell counts per sample were estimated from amplification of reference gene primers within the assay. To quantify the absolute abundance of each unique TCRbeta CDR3 rearrangement, sequence reads were collapsed and filtered. Productive Simpson clonality was computed per sample as the square root of Simpson's diversity index over productive rearrangements. TCRdb obtained this table from immuneACCESS and retained in-frame rearrangements with V and J assigned. These tables miss some clones; where compared with another copy, unresolved V genes account for less than half of the shortfall, and the remainder is unexplained. D and trimming come from the DNA, and the V and J calls and clone size come from that table. A total of about 300,000 clones appear in this sample, around 88% of them only once. The top ten hold around 1.6% of the sample.

Sequences were obtained from peripheral blood. This clonotype was sampled from a woman in her twenties or thirties with COVID-19, enrolled during active disease. The chain is assembled from TRBV12-3 or TRBV12-4 and TRBJ1-3, with no reliable assignment of the D segment. At the DNA level, the sequence is TGTGCCAGCAGCGGGGACTCTGGAAACACCATATATTTT. Its translation is CASSGDSGNTIYF.